These 20 T cell receptor beta chains came from one sample sequenced in a study of T cell repertoires in cytomegalovirus infection. A single record per CDR3 protein comes from TCRdb applying MiXCR to the reads. The sample includes 200,000 to 250,000 distinct CDR3 sequences, over 20% of them seen just once. The sequencing input was CD8+ T cells from PBMCs. These receptors were obtained from a human donor in good health (CMV status not recorded). Some clones in this sample may be carry-over from other donors' samples.

This chain connects TRBV29-1 to TRBJ2-1; no reliable D call. Germline V gene lookup returns CDR1 SQVTM and CDR2 ANQGSEA. With 4 bases removed from V and 7 bases from J, the gap between germline ends came to 14 bases. The CDR3 extends over 13 amino acids. In nucleotides, the CDR3 is TGCAGCGTTGCCGCCTTTGTGGGGAATGAGCAGTTCTTC. It encodes CSVAAFVGNEQFF.

The chain employs TRBV4-1 and TRBJ2-1; D is possibly TRBD1 or TRBD2 (5 bases each). This CDR3 comprises 16 residues. V was cut by 3 bases and J by 8 bases, with 20 bases left in between. CDR1 is MGHRA, CDR2 YSYEKL, per germline. The CDR3, as DNA: TGCGCCAGCAGCCACCTCTCCCGGGACGTGACGGATGAGCAGTTCTTC. Residues: CASSHLSRDVTDEQFF.

V and J are TRBV7-3 and TRBJ2-3; the match to TRBD2 covers 8 bases. The germline V gene encodes CDR1 SGHTA and CDR2 FQGTGA. The CDR3 loop spans 15 amino acids. V was clipped by 5 bases and J by 4 bases; unmatched bases: 8. CDR3 nucleotides: TGTGCCAGCAGCCCTAGCGGGTTACAAGCAGATACGCAGTATTTT. Translating gives CASSPSGLQADTQYF.

The chain employs TRBV19 and TRBJ2-5; D remains unclear. This CDR3 is 14 amino acids long. The V end lost 1 base, the J end lost 2 bases, and 8 bases lay between the germline ends. Germline lookup yields CDR1 LNHDA and CDR2 SQIVND (reference sequence). The CDR3 DNA follows: TGTGCCAGTAGTATAGTAACCTTTCAAGAGACCCAGTACTTC. Translated, it gives CASSIVTFQETQYF.

The V and J genes are TRBV20-1 and TRBJ2-3; 9 nucleotides match TRBD2. The CDR3 spans 17 residues. Losses at the gene ends were 7 bases for V and 2 bases for J; bases not matched to a gene: 16. Germline V CDR1 and CDR2: DFQATT, SNEGSKA (reference sequence). CDR3 protein: CSVRKRSASGATDTQYF. CDR3 nucleotides: TGCAGTGTAAGAAAAAGGTCGGCTAGCGGGGCCACAGATACGCAGTATTTT.

The rearrangement links TRBV7-9 to TRBJ2-1; the D gene could be TRBD1 or TRBD2 (5 bases each). CDR3 length equals 13 residues. Germline V gene lookup returns CDR1 SEHNR and CDR2 FQNEAQ (reference sequence). Trimming pared 5 bases from V and 10 bases from J, leaving 15 bases between. The CDR3 sequence: CASSPGPIQEQFF. CDR3 DNA sequence: TGTGCCAGCAGCCCGGGGCCTATTCAAGAGCAGTTCTTC.

This clonotype was observed a handful of times. Germline and junction disagree at one end, which may indicate a read error. This chain uses TRBV9 with TRBJ2-3; no clear D gene. CDR3 length equals 13 residues. CDR1 SGDLS and CDR2 YYNGEE come from the germline V gene. The CDR3 DNA sequence: TGTGCTAGCAGCGTATTGCTCACAGATACGCAGTATTTT. It yields the protein CASSVLLTDTQYF.

This clonotype was seen a handful of times. The V and J genes are TRBV2 and TRBJ1-4, with 7 bases aligning to TRBD1. There are 14 residues in the CDR3. Germline V gives CDR1 SNHLY, CDR2 FYNNEI. The J segment lost 7 bases and the V segment lost 5 bases, leaving 7 bases of the junction unmatched. In nucleotides, the CDR3 is TGTGCCAGCAGTTCGACAGGGAGACGTGAAAAACTGTTTTTT. This encodes CASSSTGRREKLFF.

On this clonotype: With a much larger clone just one base away, this may be a read error. The chain combines TRBV28 with TRBJ2-7; 11 bases map to TRBD2. The CDR3 extends over 17 amino acids. Looked up from germline, CDR1 is MDHEN and CDR2 is SYDVKM. The CDR3 loop is CASSVAGGLFLDYEHYF. The CDR3 DNA reads as TGTGCCAGCAGTGTAGCGGGGGGGCTGTTCTTAGACTACGAGCATTACTTC.

This clonotype showed up many times. The J gene is TRBJ2-1, the V gene TRBV7-6; the D call may be TRBD1 or TRBD2 (5 bases each). V lost 5 bases and J lost 7, with 12 bases in between. The germline V gene has CDR1 SGHVS and CDR2 FNYEAQ. This CDR3 is built from 13 residues. CDR3 protein: CASSPGAWNEQFF. CDR3 DNA sequence: TGTGCCAGCAGCCCCGGGGCTTGGAATGAGCAGTTCTTC.

There are a few counts of this clonotype. This rearrangement joins TRBV27 to TRBJ2-7; TRBD2 might be the D (7 bases). This CDR3 is built from 15 residues. V lost 2 bases and J 0 bases, leaving 11 bases between the germline ends. Germline V gene data show CDR1 as MNHEY and CDR2 as SMNVEV (reference sequence). The CDR3 is CASSLSGTSSYEQYF. The CDR3 nucleotides are TGTGCCAGCAGTTTAAGCGGGACAAGCTCCTACGAGCAGTACTTC.

This clonotype has more than one count but fewer than ten. This sequence joins TRBV6-6 and TRBJ1-4; D unclear. Looked up from germline, CDR1 is MNHNY and CDR2 is SVGAGI (reference sequence). V lost 2 bases and J lost 3, with 16 bases in between. There are 17 residues in the CDR3. The CDR3, as DNA: TGTGCCAGCAGTTACGACGATTGGACCTGGGCTAATGAAAAACTGTTTTTT. Translated, it gives CASSYDDWTWANEKLFF.

This clonotype was found a few times. The V call is TRBV2, the J call TRBJ2-7; 9 bases are shared with TRBD1. The CDR3 has 15 residues. Trimming removed 4 bases from V and 5 bases from J; junction bases left unmatched: 9. CDR1 is SNHLY, CDR2 FYNNEI, per germline. Here the CDR3 DNA reads TGTGCCAGCAGTGTCTACAGGACAGGGGACAACGAGCAGTACTTC. Its translation: CASSVYRTGDNEQYF.

The V call is TRBV19, the J call TRBJ2-1; TRBD2 matches at 7 bases. With V trimmed by 3 bases and J by 2 bases, 7 bases remained unmatched. Per the germline V gene, CDR1 is LNHDA and CDR2 is SQIVND (reference sequence). The CDR3 covers 16 residues. CDR3 protein: CASSMGGRAAYNEQFF. For the CDR3, the DNA is TGTGCCAGTAGTATGGGGGGGAGGGCGGCCTACAATGAGCAGTTCTTC. Combining the CDR3 with reference TRBV19 and TRBJ2-1 gives the whole variable domain DGGITQSPKYLFRKEGQNVTLSCEQNLNHDAMYWYRQDPGQGLRLIYYSQIVNDFQKGDIAEGYSVSREKKESFPLTVTSAQKNPTAFYLCASSMGGRAAYNEQFFGPGTRLTVL.

V is TRBV5-1 and J is TRBJ2-7; D perhaps matches TRBD2 (5 bases). The germline V gene encodes CDR1 SGHRS and CDR2 YFSETQ. The ends were cut back, 4 bases at V and 6 bases at J, with 14 bases in the middle. This CDR3 region has 13 residues. The CDR3 region has the DNA TGCGCCAGCAGCAACCTCTATGAGGGCGAGCAGTACTTC. Its protein is CASSNLYEGEQYF. The entire variable domain, with the rest obtained from reference TRBV5-1 and TRBJ2-7, is as follows: KAGVTQTPRYLIKTRGQQVTLSCSPISGHRSVSWYQQTPGQGLQFLFEYFSETQRNKGNFPGRFSGRQFSNSRSEMNVSTLELGDSALYLCASSNLYEGEQYFGPGTRLTVT.

This clonotype was counted between two and nine times. The genes are TRBV25-1 and TRBJ1-6; D is unresolved. Germline assignment: CDR1 MGHDK and CDR2 SYGVNS. The V and J ends lost 3 bases and 7 bases respectively, with 7 bases between them. The CDR3 loop spans 13 amino acids. The CDR3 loop is CASSDARNSPLHF. The CDR3 coding sequence is TGTGCCAGCAGTGACGCAAGGAATTCACCCCTCCACTTT.

Many counts were recorded for this clonotype. CDR3 sequence: CSVDGLAGGNSYEQYF. The CDR3 DNA is TGCAGCGTTGATGGCCTAGCGGGGGGAAACTCCTACGAGCAGTACTTC. The chain carries TRBV29-1 and TRBJ2-7; TRBD2 matches 11 bases. V shed 3 bases, J shed 0 bases, and the junction held 7 bases outside the gene matches. This CDR3 comprises 16 residues. Germline loops: CDR1 SQVTM, CDR2 ANQGSEA.

This clonotype turned up a few times. The J gene is TRBJ2-2, the V gene TRBV27; no reliable D call. Germline V gives CDR1 MNHEY, CDR2 SMNVEV (reference sequence). This CDR3 is built from 17 residues. Between the trimmed V and J ends, which lost 2 bases and 0 bases, there was a span of 13 bases. CDR3 residues: CASSLVRVNSNTGELFF. The CDR3 DNA reads as TGTGCCAGCAGTTTAGTTCGGGTCAACTCGAACACCGGGGAGCTGTTTTTT.

The gene calls are TRBV28 and TRBJ1-3; D ambiguous. The CDR3 totals 15 residues. V lost 8 bases, J lost 3 bases, and 17 bases lay in between. Germline V gene data show CDR1 as MDHEN and CDR2 as SYDVKM. The CDR3 region is CASALPGFGGNTIYF. The CDR3 nucleotides read TGTGCCAGCGCCCTGCCGGGCTTCGGTGGAAACACCATATATTTT.

This clonotype was detected a few times. The chain joins TRBV7-9 to TRBJ2-2; D may be TRBD2 (5 bases). The germline V gene encodes CDR1 SEHNR and CDR2 FQNEAQ (reference sequence). The CDR3 extends over 15 amino acids. Trimming cost V 7 bases and J 6 bases, with 18 bases left between them. Here the CDR3 DNA reads TGTGCCAGCACAGCTTACGTCGGGGTACCCGGGGAGCTGTTTTTT. It translates to CASTAYVGVPGELFF. The whole variable domain, filled in from reference TRBV7-9 and TRBJ2-2, reads DTGVSQNPRHKITKRGQNVTFRCDPISEHNRLYWYRQTLGQGPEFLTYFQNEAQLEKSRLLSDRFSAERPKGSFSTLEIQRTEQGDSAMYLCASTAYVGVPGELFFGEGSRLTVL.